This T cell receptor (beta chain) was identified in a study of blood T cell repertoires in COVID-19. The CDR3 has 13 amino acids. V gave up 5 bases and J gave up 8 bases; unmatched junction bases: 8. Measured with immunoSEQ multiplex PCR; TCRdb has only the in-frame clones, and not every one. Of tens of thousands of clones in the sample, about 88% were seen once. Sequencing input: peripheral blood. This chain links TRBV12-3 or TRBV12-4 with TRBJ2-7; 8 bases are shared with TRBD1. The receptor was isolated from a human donor in a cohort sampled during active COVID-19. Here the CDR3 reads CASSVGTGRKQYF. Here the CDR3 DNA reads TGTGCCAGCAGTGTCGGGACAGGAAGGAAGCAGTACTTC.